The T cell receptor beta chain described here comes from a study of shared clonotypes between healthy human individuals (dated by TCRdb to 2020 to 2022). Background on the whole study: A couple of women and three men aged 18 to 49 years were included in the cohort. To estimate repertoire size and how much clonotype sharing occurs between individuals, the study deeply sequenced the blood TCR repertoires of about five healthy adults. Per donor, leukapheresis produced somewhere between about 0.94 and 9 billion PBMCs. To increase sequencing depth and limit assay-specific biases, TCR repertoire library preparation and sequencing were carried out by different laboratories using diverse techniques. For each donor, three plates each were used for CD4 naive and CD4 memory, two plates were used for CD8 naive, and one plate was used for CD8 memory. What the study reported, not specific to this receptor: Naive subsets generally had larger estimated clonotype richness than memory subsets did. Pairwise subsampling led to the expectation that sequencing depth would affect the degree of clonotype sharing among donors. Incomplete sequencing was indicated by rarefaction of sorted-subset datasets, despite the large sequencing depth. Sampling was limited to blood, and TCR repertoires in tissue likely differ from TCR repertoires in blood. Compared with non-shared clonotypes, clonotypes shared by all four sorted-subset donors had higher generation probabilities. Across a few donors, approximately 5% of naive CD4, around 3.5% of naive CD8, 2.3% of memory CD4, and roughly 0.4% of memory CD8 clonotypes were shared. The small number of donors limited the genetic and exposure-history diversity represented.

TCR CDR3 regions were amplified from genomic DNA by multiplex PCR using the deep immunoSEQ assay. Genomic DNA extracted from each cell subset was distributed evenly over all wells of several immunoSEQ 96-well plates, and each plate served as one replicate. For sorted subsets, 150 to 200 ng genomic DNA, equal to tens of thousands of T cell genomes, was loaded into each replicate PCR. The purified libraries were quantified using a Qubit 3.0 fluorometer, sized with a Bioanalyzer 2100, and then quantified again using the KAPA Library Quantification kit. Each immunoSEQ 96-well plate was sequenced on its own single-read 150-cycle Illumina NextSeq 550 flow cell. The authors' analysis ran thus. The immunoSEQ output contained only junctional sequences without quality scores, so filtering could not match that applied to full-length reads. Sequences were annotated with PyIR, a Python wrapper for IgBLAST v1.9, and V/J genes and CDR3 were assigned using IMGT germline references. Reads were removed for weak V/J assignments (E-value above 1e-6), missing CDR3, stop codons, out-of-frame junctions, or ambiguous translated residues. V3J clonotypes were defined by identical inferred V gene, J gene, and CDR3 amino acid sequence. The percentage overlap between two repertoires was calculated by dividing the number of shared unique clonotypes by the size of the smaller repertoire. RTK rarefaction, the Chao1 estimator, and Recon v2.1 estimates of unobserved clonotypes were used to assess repertoire richness. Generation probabilities were computed with OLGA for all TCRbeta clonotypes obtained by the gDNA method from a few donors. TCRdb retrieved this table from immuneACCESS and kept in-frame rearrangements only. Not all clones are present; in checked studies, unresolved V genes account for under half, and no reason is known for the remainder. The V and J calls and clone size come from that table; D and trimming were worked out from the DNA. A total of 2 million to 2.5 million clones appear in this sample, 95% of them only once. The biggest ten clones account for under 0.15% of the sample.

On this clone itself: Its target antigen remains unknown. No base-level quality is on record; no much larger clone is a single base apart.

Healthy HIV-negative adults with no recently reported acute infections or vaccinations were included as donors. Only Caucasian adults living in Nashville, Tennessee, USA were represented among the donors. CD4+ T cells were enriched by magnetic negative selection; naive cells were then positively selected on CD45RA, and the negative fraction formed the memory subset. Blood was obtained by leukapheresis, after which PBMCs were separated by Ficoll-Histopaque density gradient centrifugation and cryopreserved in liquid nitrogen vapor phase. Analytical flow cytometry was used to check the purity and quantity of every magnetically sorted T cell population. Each sorted fraction had its genomic DNA isolated and then quantified by UV absorbance on a Nanodrop 2000c. The origin of this receptor is a man between 18 and 29 years old in good health. Sequences were obtained from naive CD4+ T cells sorted from blood. The cell subset or site label corresponds to: CD45RA+ positively selected.

The CDR3 has the sequence CASSPNNQLTGELFF. The bases are TGTGCCAGCAGTCCCAACAATCAACTTACCGGGGAGCTGTTTTTT. The chain is made from TRBV27 and TRBJ2-2, with no confident D gene call. CDR1 MNHEY and CDR2 SMNVEV are derived from the germline V gene (reference sequence). V is shortened by 5 bases, J by 5 bases, and the region joining them spans 15 bases. Measured from the cysteine to the phenylalanine, the CDR3 is 15 residues long. Only the CDR3 region is kept as DNA, spanning 45 bases read in frame from base 1.